A selection of T cell receptor beta chains follows, all from one sample in a study of identical twins. Using its own MiXCR run on the 5' RACE reads, TCRdb lists one record per CDR3 protein. This sample has some 500,000 distinct CDR3 sequences, with 13% to 15% found just once. These data were likewise used in another study, on yellow fever vaccine responses in identical twins.

Sample: CD4+ T cells sorted from blood. Receptors were obtained from a woman aged 18-29 years in good health. The CDR3 runs from the conserved cysteine through the conserved F or W. D genes are given only for firm matches. Rows may omit the clone size; those that give it use once, few, many or a size class.

few | TRBD1 | TRBJ2-1 | 15 | TRBV5-1 | TGCGCCAGCATGGGGACAGGGTACGGTAGGAATGAGCAGTTCTTC | CASMGTGYGRNEQFF
- | - | TRBJ2-3 | 15 | TRBV7-2 | TGTGCCAGCAGCTTAATACAGGGATTCAGAGATACGCAGTATTTT | CASSLIQGFRDTQYF
many | TRBD2 | TRBJ2-4 | 15 | TRBV20-1 | TGCAGTGCGCAGGGACTAGCGGGGGCCGGAGGCATTCAGTACTTC | CSAQGLAGAGGIQYF
- | - | TRBJ2-1 | 14 | TRBV20-1 | TGCAGTGCTAGATTTCGCGGCAGGGGAGGTGAGCAGTTCTTC | CSARFRGRGGEQFF
few | - | TRBJ2-1 | 15 | TRBV10-3 | TGTGCCATCAGTGAGTCCCGCACTCAAGCCGATGAGCAGTTCTTC | CAISESRTQADEQFF
many | - | TRBJ2-1 | 16 | TRBV5-1 | TGCGCCAGCAGCTTGGAGTTAGGTGCTAGCTACAATGAGCAGTTCTTC | CASSLELGASYNEQFF
few | - | TRBJ2-1 | 16 | TRBV7-9 | TGTGCCAGCAGCCCTTCACATCTTATCTCCTACAATGAGCAGTTCTTC | CASSPSHLISYNEQFF
many | - | TRBJ2-7 | 12 | TRBV7-2 | TGTGCCAGCAGCAATACAGGAACCCCGGAGTACTTC | CASSNTGTPEYF
many | - | TRBJ2-1 | 15 | TRBV12-3/TRBV12-4 | TGTGCCAGCAGTACCAGTGTACCCTCCTACAATGAGCAGTTCTTC | CASSTSVPSYNEQFF
- | - | TRBJ2-1 | 15 | TRBV3-1 | TGTGCCAGCAGCCAGCGGACGAGATCCTACAATGAGCAGTTCTTC | CASSQRTRSYNEQFF
- | TRBD2 | TRBJ2-1 | 14 | TRBV20-1 | TGCAGTGCTAGAGGTGGGGCGGGAGTAGATGAGCAGTTCTTC | CSARGGAGVDEQFF
- | TRBD1 | TRBJ1-2 | 16 | TRBV4-3 | TGCGCCAGCAGCCAAGATTTTTCAGGGGGAGACTATGGCTACACCTTC | CASSQDFSGGDYGYTF
- | TRBD1 | TRBJ2-5 | 12 | TRBV29-1 | TGCAGCGTTGAAACAGGGGGAGGGACCCAGTACTTC | CSVETGGGTQYF
few | - | TRBJ2-7 | 12 | TRBV10-3 | TGTGCCATCTCGACCCAGGGTCGCGAGCAGTACTTC | CAISTQGREQYF
few | TRBD2 | TRBJ2-7 | 16 | TRBV7-9 | TGTGCCAGCAGCTTAGCGCATCGAGCGGGAGAGGACGAGCAGTACTTC | CASSLAHRAGEDEQYF
- | TRBD1 | TRBJ1-2 | 15 | TRBV27 | TGTGCCAGCAGTTCCGCGGGACAGGGATTATATGGCTACACCTTC | CASSSAGQGLYGYTF
few | TRBD1 | TRBJ2-3 | 19 | TRBV6-1 | TGTGCCAGCAGTCGGGGACAGGGCCCTACTAGCGCGATCACAGATACGCAGTATTTT | CASSRGQGPTSAITDTQYF
few | - | TRBJ2-1 | 11 | TRBV5-1 | TGCGCCAGCAGGCAAAGGGAGGAGCAGTTCTTC | CASRQREEQFF